This TCR beta chain was retrieved from a study of cytomegalovirus exposure and HLA in healthy donors. Study-wide results and limits: Specific recognition of CMV antigens was confirmed in vitro for three chains (all CMV-associated). Listed as cytomegalovirus-associated were 150 or so TCR beta chains. The authors later linked a missense DCLRE1C variant to TCR beta V- and J-gene trimming. Reports credit the classifier with highly specific, highly sensitive diagnosis of cytomegalovirus status.

Comments on this clone: The antigen remains unidentified.

The PCR ran on 60 Vbeta and 13 Jbeta primers. Repertoires were generated with immunoSEQ multiplex PCR, while TCRdb's copy carries only in-frame clones and drops some. The table has under 200,000 clones, roughly 80% seen once; the top ten hold 4.9%. The length of the CDR3 is 15 residues. CDR1 and CDR2 (germline): SGDLS, YYNGEE. The ends lost 6 bases at V and 5 bases at J; junction bases unmatched: 11. Sequencing used PBMCs. V gene TRBV9 combines with J gene TRBJ1-5; 7 bases are a match to TRBD1. The clonotype was recovered from a male donor in good health and CMV-seronegative. The CDR3 spells CASNKYGDSYQPQHF. The CDR3 DNA reads TGTGCCAGCAACAAGTACGGGGACAGCTATCAGCCCCAGCATTTT.